This T cell receptor (beta chain) was identified during a study of blood T cells in healthy people across ages. The second PCR ran roughly 6 to 11 cycles with a sample-barcoded 5' primer and J-beta primers. TCRdb fed the 5' RACE reads into MiXCR, producing one record per CDR3 protein. The sample holds more than 900,000 distinct CDR3 sequences, just under 30% seen once. Trimming shortened V by 11 bases and J by 7 bases, and 18 bases separated the two germline ends. The CDR3 sequence is 13 residues long. Germline V gene sequence: CDR1 SGHTA, CDR2 FQGNSA. Study-level points and caveats: Measured against age, TCR beta diversity per million T cells decreased in a roughly linear manner.

Turning to this clonotype: Its antigen is as yet unknown.

The same sample was also studied in work on T cells of mothers and their children. That source adds: Each mother yielded more than 9.5 million TCR beta CDR3 reads. Each child yielded approximately 3 million reads. Thymic selection shapes TCR recombination output similarly in related and unrelated pairs. Related mother-child pairs showed slightly higher but non-significant overlap than unrelated pairs.

This sequence was found in a woman aged 40 to 50 in good health. The sequenced material came from blood. V usage is TRBV7-2 and J usage is TRBJ2-1; perhaps TRBD2 as D (6 bases). Here the CDR3 reads CAGDSTATNEQFF. The DNA of the CDR3 is TGTGCCGGGGACTCGACAGCTACAAATGAGCAGTTCTTC.